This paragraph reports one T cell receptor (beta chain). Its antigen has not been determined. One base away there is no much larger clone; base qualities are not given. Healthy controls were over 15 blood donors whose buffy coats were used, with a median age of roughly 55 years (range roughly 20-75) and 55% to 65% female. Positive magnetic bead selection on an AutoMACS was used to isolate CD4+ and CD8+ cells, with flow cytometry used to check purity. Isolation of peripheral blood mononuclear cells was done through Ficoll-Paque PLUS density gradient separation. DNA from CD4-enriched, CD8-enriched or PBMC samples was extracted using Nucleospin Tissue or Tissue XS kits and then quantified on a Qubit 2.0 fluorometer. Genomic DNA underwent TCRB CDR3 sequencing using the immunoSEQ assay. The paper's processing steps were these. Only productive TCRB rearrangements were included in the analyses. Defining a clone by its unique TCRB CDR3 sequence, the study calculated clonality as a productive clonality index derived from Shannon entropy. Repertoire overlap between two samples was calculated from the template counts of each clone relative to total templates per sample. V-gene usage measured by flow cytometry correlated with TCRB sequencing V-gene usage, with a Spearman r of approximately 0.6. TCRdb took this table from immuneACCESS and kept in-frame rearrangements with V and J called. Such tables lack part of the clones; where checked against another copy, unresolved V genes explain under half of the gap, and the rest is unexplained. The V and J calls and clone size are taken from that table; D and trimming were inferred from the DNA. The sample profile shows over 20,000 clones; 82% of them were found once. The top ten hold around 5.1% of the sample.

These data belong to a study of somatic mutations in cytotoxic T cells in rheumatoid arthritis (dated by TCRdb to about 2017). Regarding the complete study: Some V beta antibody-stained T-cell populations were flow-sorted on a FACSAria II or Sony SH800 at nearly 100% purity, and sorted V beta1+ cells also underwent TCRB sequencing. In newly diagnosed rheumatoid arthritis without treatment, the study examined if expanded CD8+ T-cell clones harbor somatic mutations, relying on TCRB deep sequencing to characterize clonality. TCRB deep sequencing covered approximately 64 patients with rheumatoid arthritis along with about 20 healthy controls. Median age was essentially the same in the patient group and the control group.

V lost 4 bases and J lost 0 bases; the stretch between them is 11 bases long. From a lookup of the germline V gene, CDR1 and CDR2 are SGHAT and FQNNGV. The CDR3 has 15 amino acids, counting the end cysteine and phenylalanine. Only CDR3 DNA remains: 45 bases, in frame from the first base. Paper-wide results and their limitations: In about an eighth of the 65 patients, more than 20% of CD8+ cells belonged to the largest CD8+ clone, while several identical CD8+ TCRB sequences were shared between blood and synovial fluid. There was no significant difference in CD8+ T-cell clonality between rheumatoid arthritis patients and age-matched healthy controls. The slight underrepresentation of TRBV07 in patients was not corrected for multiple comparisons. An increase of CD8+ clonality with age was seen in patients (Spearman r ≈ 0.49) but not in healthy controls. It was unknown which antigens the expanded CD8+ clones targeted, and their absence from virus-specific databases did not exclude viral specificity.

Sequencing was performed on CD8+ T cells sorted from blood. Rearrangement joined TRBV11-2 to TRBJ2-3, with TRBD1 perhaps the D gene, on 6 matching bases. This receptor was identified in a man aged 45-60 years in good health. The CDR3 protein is CASSSRTVSTDTQYF. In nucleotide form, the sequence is TGTGCCAGCAGCTCCCGGACAGTTAGCACAGATACGCAGTATTTT.